This T cell receptor beta chain appears in the sequencing data of a study of human T cells and chemical hapten exposure. For the study at large: An area of 2 cm by 2 cm on upper inner arm skin received 2% DPC for sensitization. Among samples, TCR yields varied mainly because of small differences in pooled library volume.

In the library, unique molecular identifiers were attached to individual cDNA molecules. TCRdb re-called the RACE reads through MiXCR, storing one row per CDR3 protein. Among about 160,000 distinct CDR3 sequences listed, about 27% were seen once. Turning to this clonotype: No antigen is known for it.

General study results and limits: TCRs exceeding a frequency of 1 in 1000 stayed unchanged under DPC sensitization.

Time point here: patch test 3, about 24 weeks after DPC sensitization. Treatment meaning: therapeutic diphenylcyclopropenone sensitization with weekly scalp DPC. Per the germline V gene, CDR1 is KGHDR and CDR2 is SFDVKD. V was cut by 4 bases and J by 1 base, with 11 bases left in between. The CDR3 sequence is 15 residues long. The gene calls are TRBV24-1 and TRBJ2-3; D call uncertain. The specimen was whole blood, collected in connection with sensitization to the hapten diphenylcyclopropenone (DPC). This receptor was taken from a woman younger than 30 with alopecia areata. Some clones in this sample may be carry-over from other donors' samples. DNA of the CDR3: TGTGCCACCAGTGAATTCATTGGGGGCACAGATACGCAGTATTTT. Its translation is CATSEFIGGTDTQYF.